These 29 T cell receptor beta chains share one sample of origin, sequenced in a study of radiotherapy plus CTLA-4 blockade in lung cancer. The assay was immunoSEQ multiplex PCR, and TCRdb's table has in-frame clones only and misses some. The data hold 52,000 or so clones, with 70% to 85% observed a single time. Sequences were derived from peripheral blood, sampled from a patient treated with radiotherapy plus ipilimumab. The source is a human donor with non-small cell lung cancer whose response to radiotherapy plus ipilimumab could not be evaluated.

The J gene is TRBJ2-6, the V gene TRBV18; 12 bases agree with TRBD1. This CDR3 has 17 residues. V lost 6 bases, J lost 3 bases, and 6 bases stayed unmatched. Germline V gives CDR1 KGHSH, CDR2 LQKENI. CDR3: CASSPGTGGGGANVLTF. Written as DNA, the CDR3 is TGTGCCAGCTCCCCCGGGACAGGGGGCGGTGGGGCCAACGTCCTGACTTTC.

This chain connects TRBV19 to TRBJ2-5; D is possibly TRBD2 (6 bases). The CDR3 runs 13 residues. CDR1 is LNHDA and CDR2 is SQIVND in the germline V gene (reference sequence). V lost 8 bases and J lost 2, with 12 bases in between. CDR3 residues: CASRAGGQETQYF. The CDR3 region has the DNA TGTGCCAGTCGCGCCGGGGGTCAAGAGACCCAGTACTTC.

This clone has only a few counts. This chain joins TRBV5-1 and TRBJ1-1, with 7 nucleotides matching TRBD1. The J segment lost 5 bases and the V segment lost 0 bases, leaving 10 bases of the junction unmatched. This CDR3 has 16 residues. The germline V gene has CDR1 SGHRS and CDR2 YFSETQ. The CDR3 loop reads CASSLVGGGQITEAFF. The DNA for the CDR3 is TGCGCCAGCAGCTTGGTAGGGGGCGGTCAAATTACTGAAGCTTTCTTT.

V is TRBV28 and J is TRBJ2-1, with D hard to call. This CDR3 comprises 16 residues. The germline V gene encodes CDR1 MDHEN and CDR2 SYDVKM. Trimming shortened V by 5 bases and J by 2 bases, and 16 bases separated the two germline ends. CDR3 sequence reads: CASSLVPPEAYNEQFF. In DNA, the CDR3 is TGTGCCAGCAGTCTAGTCCCCCCTGAGGCCTACAATGAGCAGTTCTTC. The variable domain in full, with the rest retrieved from reference TRBV28 and TRBJ2-1, is DVKVTQSSRYLVKRTGEKVFLECVQDMDHENMFWYRQDPGLGLRLIYFSYDVKMKEKGDIPEGYSVSREKKERFSLILESASTNQTSMYLCASSLVPPEAYNEQFFGPGTRLTVL.

The chain has TRBV6-5 and TRBJ2-5; 15 nucleotides line up with TRBD2. The length of the CDR3 is 15 residues. Trimming removed 7 bases from V and 11 bases from J; junction bases left unmatched: 11. In germline, CDR1 is MNHEY, CDR2 SVGAGI. Written as DNA, the CDR3 is TGTGCCAGCACCCCCCGGGGACTAGCGGGAGGTGAGCAGTACTTC. Its translation: CASTPRGLAGGEQYF.

The chain joins TRBV7-2 to TRBJ2-2; 9 positions agree with TRBD1. The CDR3 runs to 17 residues. Trimming at V came to 5 bases and at J to 4 bases, leaving 11 bases not matched to a gene. Germline loops: CDR1 SGHTA, CDR2 FQGNSA. CDR3 DNA: TGTGCCAGCAGCCCCCCACCCACAGGGGGCAGCACCGGGGAGCTGTTTTTT. Translated: CASSPPPTGGSTGELFF. Full variable domain (missing parts from reference TRBV7-2 and TRBJ2-2): GAGVSQSPSNKVTEKGKDVELRCDPISGHTALYWYRQSLGQGLEFLIYFQGNSAPDKSGLPSDRFSAERTGGSVSTLTIQRTQQEDSAVYLCASSPPPTGGSTGELFFGEGSRLTVL.

The chain uses TRBV28 and TRBJ1-6; a weak D match, TRBD1 (6 bases). The germline gives CDR1 MDHEN, CDR2 SYDVKM. The V end was cut by 7 bases, the J end by 8 bases, with 12 bases between. This CDR3 contains 13 residues. CDR3 sequence reads: CASKEGGDSPLHF. DNA for the CDR3: TGTGCCAGCAAAGAGGGGGGGGATTCACCCCTCCACTTT.

The CDR3 region is CASTSTLSTDTQYF. CDR3 in DNA: TGTGCCAGCACTTCGACACTTAGCACAGATACGCAGTATTTT. The rearrangement uses TRBV2 and TRBJ2-3, with D unclear. The germline CDR1 and CDR2 sequences are SNHLY and FYNNEI. The V end lost 7 bases, the J end lost 0 bases, and 11 bases lay between the germline ends. The CDR3 contains 14 residues.

The J gene is TRBJ2-7, the V gene TRBV6-6, with 13 bases matching TRBD2. Germline CDR1 reads MNHNY; CDR2 reads SVGAGI (reference sequence). Trimming cost V 6 bases and J 0 bases; bases outside gene matches: 5. The CDR3 has 16 amino acids. The CDR3 DNA sequence: TGTGCCAGCAGACACGGACTAGCGGGGGACTCCTACGAGCAGTACTTC. This encodes CASRHGLAGDSYEQYF.

This chain uses TRBV6-5 with TRBJ1-2; TRBD1 agrees at 8 bases. Germline-derived CDR1 and CDR2 are MNHEY and SVGAGI. CDR3 length: 14 residues. V was pared by 6 bases and J by 2 bases, with 5 bases of the junction left unmatched. DNA for the CDR3: TGTGCCAGCAGCCCTAGGACAGGGAACTATGGCTACACCTTC. The encoded protein is CASSPRTGNYGYTF.

This clone was observed a handful of times. This chain joins TRBV10-3 and TRBJ2-2; 10 bases agree with TRBD1. V dropped 9 bases and J dropped 0; count of bases not matched to a gene: 1. This CDR3 contains 14 residues. Germline CDR1 ENHRY, CDR2 SYGVKD. The CDR3, as DNA: TGTGCCATAGGACAGGGGGCGAACACCGGGGAGCTGTTTTTT. Translating it yields CAIGQGANTGELFF.

The DNA for the CDR3 is TGTGCCAGCAGTGAAAAGATTGGGCGGGGGGGCCACTACGAGCAGTACTTC. Translating gives CASSEKIGRGGHYEQYF. The genes are TRBV25-1 and TRBJ2-7; the match to TRBD2 covers 9 bases. Germline CDR1 MGHDK, CDR2 SYGVNS. This CDR3 comprises 17 residues. J was trimmed by 3 bases and V by 2 bases; bases with no gene match: 11.

The genes are TRBV28 and TRBJ1-1, with D maybe TRBD1 (5 bases). The length of the CDR3 is 14 residues. Germline loops: CDR1 MDHEN, CDR2 SYDVKM. V was shortened by 6 bases and J by 4 bases, with 15 bases between the two germline ends. Here the CDR3 reads CASRGGVLSTEAFF. Here the CDR3 DNA reads TGTGCCAGCAGGGGGGGGGTCCTGAGCACTGAAGCTTTCTTT.

V is TRBV7-9 and J is TRBJ2-1; possible D gene TRBD1, 6 bases. Germline V CDR1 and CDR2: SEHNR, FQNEAQ (reference sequence). Trimming left V 5 bases short and J 2 bases short, with 13 bases between. The CDR3 runs 15 residues. Written as DNA, the CDR3 is TGTGCCAGCAGCGCTGTGAGGGGGACCTACAATGAGCAGTTCTTC. Protein sequence: CASSAVRGTYNEQFF.

The rearrangement links TRBV4-1 to TRBJ1-1; D may be TRBD1 (5 bases). The CDR3 has 14 amino acids. The germline V gene has CDR1 MGHRA and CDR2 YSYEKL. Trimming removed 2 bases at V and 1 base at J, with 8 bases between. The CDR3 loop reads CASSQPRANTEAFF. The CDR3 DNA reads TGCGCCAGCAGCCAACCCAGGGCGAACACTGAAGCTTTCTTT.

The V and J genes are TRBV29-1 and TRBJ2-3, with 12 bases matching TRBD2. This CDR3 contains 14 residues. CDR1 is SQVTM, CDR2 ANQGSEA, per germline. Trimming removed 8 bases from V and 3 bases from J; junction bases left unmatched: 6. The CDR3 region has the DNA TGCAGCTTCAGGGGACTAGCGGGTACAGATACGCAGTATTTT. Protein sequence: CSFRGLAGTDTQYF.

The gene calls are TRBV4-1 and TRBJ1-1; D possibly corresponds to TRBD1 (6 bases). This CDR3 contains 14 residues. CDR1 MGHRA and CDR2 YSYEKL come from the germline V gene. V was shortened by 2 bases and J by 6 bases, with 13 bases between the two germline ends. The CDR3 DNA reads as TGCGCCAGCAGCCAATTCGCCAACAGGGCTGAAGCTTTCTTT. Residues: CASSQFANRAEAFF.

CDR3 sequence (DNA): TGTGCCAGCAGCGTAGAGGGGCAGAGGAATTCACCCCTCCACTTT. Translation: CASSVEGQRNSPLHF. The chain couples TRBV9 to TRBJ1-6, with D perhaps TRBD1 (5 bases). V was cut by 0 bases and J by 7 bases, with 11 bases left in between. Germline assignment: CDR1 SGDLS and CDR2 YYNGEE. CDR3 length: 15 amino acids.

In this sample, this clone turned up a few times. The CDR3 DNA is TGTGCCAGCAAATCAAGGACAGCTGGGGCCAACGTCCTGACTTTC. Translating gives CASKSRTAGANVLTF. The chain carries TRBV6-1 and TRBJ2-6; a possible D gene is TRBD1 (6 bases). V lost 7 bases and J 2 bases, leaving 12 bases between the germline ends. This CDR3 has 15 residues. The V gene's germline CDR1 is MNHNS and CDR2 SASEGT.

The V and J genes are TRBV6-5 and TRBJ2-2, with 7 bases identical to TRBD2. Trimming took 7 bases from V and 1 from J; bases not matched to a gene: 3. In germline, CDR1 is MNHEY, CDR2 SVGAGI. This CDR3 has 14 amino acids. The chain's CDR3 is CASKASGNTGELFF. The CDR3, as DNA: TGTGCCAGCAAGGCTAGCGGGAACACCGGGGAGCTGTTTTTT.

This clone has more than one count but fewer than ten. The CDR3 region is CASSYPRTGGLAEAFF. The DNA for the CDR3 is TGTGCCAGCAGTTACCCCCGGACAGGGGGGCTTGCTGAAGCTTTCTTT. The rearrangement uses TRBV6-5 and TRBJ1-1, with TRBD1 matching 10 bases. V lost 2 bases to trimming and J lost 6 bases; unmatched junction nucleotides: 9. CDR3 length: 16 amino acids. The V gene's germline CDR1 is MNHEY and CDR2 SVGAGI.

The V call is TRBV19, the J call TRBJ1-5; 7 positions match TRBD1. From germline, CDR1 is LNHDA and CDR2 SQIVND (reference sequence). With 7 bases clipped from V and 6 bases from J, the junction kept 6 bases outside the gene matches. The CDR3 consists of 13 residues. The DNA of the CDR3 is TGTGCCAGTAAGGGGGCAGGGGTTCAGCCCCAGCATTTT. This codes for CASKGAGVQPQHF.

The V and J genes are TRBV7-9 and TRBJ2-3, with a possible D match to TRBD2 (6 bases). V lost 7 bases and J 3 bases, leaving 17 bases between the germline ends. This CDR3 region has 15 residues. The germline V gene has CDR1 SEHNR and CDR2 FQNEAQ (reference sequence). The CDR3 reads CASILGLATTDTQYF. Written as DNA, the CDR3 is TGTGCCAGCATCCTCGGGCTAGCGACAACAGATACGCAGTATTTT. Filled out from reference TRBV7-9 and TRBJ2-3, the complete variable domain reads DTGVSQNPRHKITKRGQNVTFRCDPISEHNRLYWYRQTLGQGPEFLTYFQNEAQLEKSRLLSDRFSAERPKGSFSTLEIQRTEQGDSAMYLCASILGLATTDTQYFGPGTRLTVL.

J is TRBJ1-4 and V is TRBV9; TRBD1 aligns across 7 bases. The CDR3 extends over 15 amino acids. J gave up 3 bases and V 0 bases, and 2 bases lay outside the gene matches. The germline V gene encodes CDR1 SGDLS and CDR2 YYNGEE. The CDR3 DNA follows: TGTGCCAGCAGCGTAGCACAGGGGTCTAATGAAAAACTGTTTTTT. It yields the protein CASSVAQGSNEKLFF.

The chain has TRBV28 and TRBJ2-5; 8 bases align to TRBD1. Near its end, the DNA agrees better with TRBJ2-7, so the J call may be wrong. CDR1 is MDHEN, CDR2 SYDVKM, per germline. The CDR3 contains 17 residues. Written as DNA, the CDR3 is TGTGCCAGCAGTTCGCCTCCGGGACAGGCGACTGTTGGCGAGCAGTACTTC. Protein sequence: CASSSPPGQATVGEQYF.

The chain uses TRBV29-1 and TRBJ2-2; TRBD2 might be the D (6 bases). The germline V gene encodes CDR1 SQVTM and CDR2 ANQGSEA. This CDR3 is 16 amino acids long. Trimming removed 1 base at V and 1 base at J, with 13 bases between. Here the CDR3 DNA reads TGCAGCGTTGAAGGACTGCGCGGGGTGAACACCGGGGAGCTGTTTTTT. Translating gives CSVEGLRGVNTGELFF.

This clone was seen only a few times. The genes are TRBV23-1 and TRBJ2-5, with 7 bases identical to TRBD1. TRBV23-1 counts as an open reading frame of uncertain function. The CDR3 covers 16 residues. Losses at the gene ends were 2 bases for V and 4 bases for J; bases not matched to a gene: 10. CDR3 DNA sequence: TGCGCCAGCAGTCAAACCCCTGTGAGGGGGCGAGAGACCCAGTACTTC. It translates to CASSQTPVRGRETQYF.

V gene TRBV7-9 combines with J gene TRBJ2-5, with unresolved D. V was clipped by 5 bases and J by 1 base, with 11 bases between them. This CDR3 is built from 14 residues. Germline loops: CDR1 SEHNR, CDR2 FQNEAQ (reference sequence). The CDR3 reads CASSPDISQETQYF. The CDR3 DNA reads as TGTGCCAGCAGCCCAGACATAAGCCAAGAGACCCAGTACTTC.

The V call is TRBV11-2, the J call TRBJ2-7; D may be TRBD1 (5 bases). Trimming cost V 1 base and J 7 bases, with 14 bases left between them. Germline V CDR1 and CDR2: SGHAT, FQNNGV. The CDR3 runs to 14 residues. Here the CDR3 DNA reads TGTGCCAGCAGCTTAGCGGCAGGGATTAAAGAGCAGTACTTC. This gives the protein CASSLAAGIKEQYF.